The entry below describes one TCR beta chain. Sequenced by immunoSEQ multiplex PCR; TCRdb stores in-frame clones only, minus some. The sample records hundreds of thousands of clones, about 89% being singletons. Germline CDR1 is SNHLY and CDR2 is FYNNEI. Trimming left V 6 bases short and J 3 bases short, with 18 bases between. The CDR3 sequence is 15 residues long. This entry comes from a study of blood T cell repertoires in COVID-19. Across the study: PBMCs, B-cell-depleted T cells, or T cells provided the cDNA or gDNA that made up the material.

The chain recombines TRBV2 with TRBJ2-7; D ambiguous. Sequenced: PBMCs or T cells enriched from blood (not recorded which). The TCR sequence derives from a woman between 35 and 50 years old who had recovered from COVID-19. The CDR3 spells CASSQRGSAFYEQYF. The CDR3 DNA follows: TGTGCCAGCAGCCAAAGAGGATCCGCTTTCTACGAGCAGTACTTC.